The following is a T cell receptor (beta chain) sequence with its context. Its antigen remains unknown. The CDR3 covers 12 residues. The junction had 6 bases not matched to a gene; V was cut back by 3 bases and J by 10 bases. The V gene's germline CDR1 is GTSNPN and CDR2 SVGIG (reference sequence). The data stem from a study of graft-versus-host responses after intestinal transplantation. Findings and limits, study-wide: Across patients carrying graft-donor T cell macrochimerism, allografts held high graft-versus-host to host-versus-graft clonal ratios.

Sequencing used immunoSEQ multiplex PCR; TCRdb keeps in-frame clones, though not all of them. There are around 92,000 clones in the sample; 86% occur only once, and around 1.4% lies in the top ten. V and J are TRBV30 and TRBJ2-7; 10 bases line up with TRBD1. The TCR sequence derives from a human patient who received an intestinal transplant, so some T cells may come from the graft donor. The sample consisted of PBMCs, taken 255 days after intestinal transplant. The chain's CDR3 is CAWSIGTGEQYV. As DNA, the CDR3 is TGTGCCTGGAGCATCGGGACAGGGGAACAGTACGTC.